The sequence of this T cell receptor (beta chain) was determined in a study of T cell clusters in autoimmune cytopenias (dated by TCRdb to the late 2010s). Background on the whole study: The roughly 15 chronic lymphocytic leukemia controls were untreated and had no autoimmune cytopenia; mean and median ages were about 65 and 60 years, and roughly 5 were female. The goal of the study was to find out whether patients with autoimmune cytopenia have a disease-specific immune repertoire signature that could be used as a blood-based biomarker. TRB and IGH repertoires from peripheral blood were sequenced in autoimmune cytopenia patients at active disease and during treatment follow-up, with healthy, CLL and autoimmune hepatitis controls included alongside. A median TRB sequencing depth of approximately 50,000 reads per sample was reached, and a median of about 2,000 distinct TRB clonotypes per sample was obtained. Controls were 20 to 30 age-matched healthy donors for primary cytopenia and more than 13 age-matched CLL patients for secondary cytopenia. General study outcomes and caveats: The cluster-lack signature was not seen for secondary cytopenia versus CLL, apparently masked by the dominant lymphoma-associated repertoire. Almost three-fold more exclusive TRB clusters were observed in healthy donors than in active autoimmune hepatitis patients, consistent with an autoimmunity-wide signature. Shifts in the TRB repertoire, including less even repertoires in secondary cytopenia and CLL, were mostly a reflection of lymphoma bias and not of autoimmunity. The T cell clusters were only ever defined in silico, so experimental validation of their functional role was still needed. GLIPH results suggested that primary autoimmune cytopenia patients were missing physiological T cell clusters, with 50 or so clusters found only in healthy donors compared with 17 found only in patients.

For each sample, TRB amplification used about 0.25 ug of peripheral blood genomic DNA, equal to some 37,000 genome equivalents. On this clonotype: The target of this receptor is not known.

Multiplex PCR with a touch-down protocol amplified TRB rearrangements, with the TRB-A and TRB-B primer pools combined in a single tube. Illumina adapters and sample indices were attached to the amplicons through two consecutive PCR reactions using Phusion HS II polymerase. The amplicons were gel-purified using the NucleoSpin Gel and PCR Clean-up kit, after which quantification was performed by Qubit and quality was checked on an Agilent 2100 Bioanalyzer. Libraries were sequenced on an Illumina MiSeq using 600-cycle, single-indexed, paired-end runs. The source study handled its data this way. TRB reads were aligned and assembled with MiXCR version 2.1.12 using the default MiXCR reference library. A clone was defined by each unique CDR3 nucleotide sequence, and analysis was restricted to productive sequences with at least two reads. Repertoire diversity was assessed with alpha-parameterized diversity profiles (alpha 0 to 5), including the Shannon (alpha 1) and Simpson (alpha 2) indices, which were computed with an R script. The tcR package was used to compute combinatorial TRB VJ usage, and cohorts were compared on this usage by principal component analysis with ade4. Using GLIPH, TCRbeta CDR3s were clustered on pairs of cohorts matched for age and read depth, and a Wilcoxon test was used to compare cluster frequencies. After reprocessing by TCRdb, each CDR3 protein sequence is one entry, and no DNA is given. Here the V and J calls rest on TCRdb's processing, not on the authors' analysis. The table held for this sample gives about 4,900 distinct CDR3 sequences. About 55% of the sample is in the top ten clones.

Including the terminal cysteine and phenylalanine, the CDR3 comprises 13 residues. No DNA is recorded. The germline V gene (reference sequence) yields MNHNY for CDR1 and SVGAGI for CDR2. The sample was also linked to a second study, of T cell repertoires in aging, cancer and after chemotherapy. The second study also describes: Donors spanned six age groups from 30 or younger to 70 or older, with at least three individuals per group. In the hematological group, the paired samples taken before and after chemotherapy came from chronic lymphocytic leukemia patients given fludarabine- or bendamustine-based regimens. The full dataset contained 8.5 million to 10 million TCR reads. Untreated patients with hematological or solid cancers showed significantly lower blood TCR diversity and higher clonality than age-matched healthy donors. In healthy donors, the decline in TCR diversity with age was mainly due to loss of richness, whereas in cancer patients loss of evenness also played a role. An increase in median generation probability over the chemotherapy interval was observed in both cancer cohorts, suggesting that the repertoire was reconstituted through rebound thymic output. According to the authors, the repertoire data do not allow conclusions to be drawn about immunological memory after chemotherapy. Lymphoid organ infiltration was present in the hematological cancer patients, and this infiltration may itself impair thymic emigration or the expansion of peripheral T cells. To look at immunoaging and at how T cells reconstitute after chemotherapy, the study profiled TCR beta repertoires in peripheral blood from both healthy donors and cancer patients. The cohort comprised 220 or so cancer patients, roughly 93 with hematological and 124 with solid cancers, plus 95 healthy donors as a reference group. TRB sequences were processed with MiXCR versions 2.12 and 3.0.5. The repertoire metrics were Shannon diversity, evenness, clonality (calculated as one minus evenness), and diversity profiles parameterized by alpha from 0 to 5. The IGoR algorithm was used to compute generation probabilities of clones in paired pre- and post-chemotherapy samples.

The chain couples TRBV6-6 to TRBJ2-1; the TRBD1 assignment by TCRdb is unverifiable without DNA. The material sequenced was peripheral blood. The receptor comes from a human donor with chronic lymphocytic leukemia. The donor label of this sample is uncertain. The CDR3 reads as follows: CASSYDIGAEQFF.